This T cell receptor beta chain derives from a study of shared clonotypes between healthy human individuals. Data came from immunoSEQ multiplex PCR; TCRdb stores just in-frame clones and leaves some out. This table has 2.3 million or so clones, approximately 93% appearing once. Germline assignment: CDR1 SGHKS and CDR2 YYEKEE (reference sequence). The CDR3 extends over 15 amino acids. V was trimmed by 4 bases and J by 1 base, leaving 13 bases between them. CD4+ cells underwent separation, giving CD45RA+ naive and CD45RA-negative memory subsets. What was sequenced was naive CD4+ T cells from PBMCs. Specified subset: CD45RA+ positively selected. V gene TRBV5-5 combines with J gene TRBJ2-3, with D tentatively TRBD1 (6 bases). This sequence was found in a man aged 18 to 35 in good health. Some clones in this sample may be carry-over from other donors' samples. For the CDR3, the DNA is TGTGCCAGCAGCAACGGGACAACCCGCACAGATACGCAGTATTTT. Amino acids: CASSNGTTRTDTQYF.